This T cell receptor (beta chain) was observed in a study of breast tumors, draining lymph nodes, adjacent tissues listed by TCRdb under 2016. The study in broad terms: TCR beta repertoires were compared across tumor, adjacent nontumor tissue and axillary lymph nodes obtained from breast cancer patients. In human breast cancer, the study set out to evaluate how tumor, surrounding tissue and draining lymph node repertoires relate to one another and whether T cells may move between these sites. Findings and caveats that apply to the study as a whole: The data were considered consistent with most tumor T cells being derived from the lymph node and subsequently expanding within tumor tissue. Tumor T-cell repertoires showed less diversity than lymph node repertoires and more diversity than nontumor tissue repertoires, and tumor T-cell repertoires showed preferential V and J gene usage. The similarity between tumor and nontumor tissue repertoires was significantly greater in luminal-like breast cancer than in basal-like breast cancer. The conclusion that tumor T cells originate in lymph nodes was presented as consistent with a hypothesis rather than as directly demonstrated.

The lymph node samples were taken from the axillary draining lymph nodes of breast cancer patients. Remarks on this clonotype: Its antigen remains unidentified. Possible read error: a much larger clone is one base away.

From the cysteine up to the phenylalanine, the CDR3 has a length of 15 residues. Kept here is only the CDR3 DNA, which spans 45 bases and is read in frame from base 1. CDR1 is given as MNHEY and CDR2 as SMNVEV, both from the germline V gene (reference sequence). V is pared back by 8 bases and J by 0 bases, with 14 bases lying between the germline termini. Sequencing was carried out with an Illumina HiSeq 2000. TCR beta chain libraries were generated through multiplex PCR amplification. High-throughput sequencing was used to analyze the amplified TCR beta chain products. TCRdb trimmed public reads at Q25 via fastp, called clones via MiXCR and kept in-frame beta chains. Entries are consolidated by CDR3 protein sequence, retaining the most common genes and DNA. The sample table records some 100,000 distinct CDR3 sequences; approximately 21% of these occur just once. The top ten clonotypes cover 1% to 1.5% of the sample.

Sequences were obtained from axillary lymph node tissue. Rearrangement joined TRBV27 to TRBJ1-5, with the D gene call left open. The receptor comes from a female donor with breast cancer. Some clones in this sample may be carry-over from other donors' samples. The sequenced DNA: TGTGCCAGCGGTAGGGAAGGGCTTAGCAATCAGCCCCAGCATTTT. It encodes CASGREGLSNQPQHF.